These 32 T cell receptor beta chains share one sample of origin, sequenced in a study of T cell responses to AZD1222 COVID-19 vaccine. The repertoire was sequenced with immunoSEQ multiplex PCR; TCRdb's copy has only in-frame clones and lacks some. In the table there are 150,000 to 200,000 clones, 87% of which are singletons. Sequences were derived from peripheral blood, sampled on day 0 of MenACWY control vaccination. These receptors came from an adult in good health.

The CDR3 region has the DNA TGCGCCAGCAGCTTGGATGGGACAGCGACCGGGGAGCTGTTTTTT. Translating gives CASSLDGTATGELFF. This sequence joins TRBV5-1 and TRBJ2-2; 7 nucleotides match TRBD1. CDR1 and CDR2 from the germline V gene are SGHRS and YFSETQ. The CDR3 is 15 residues long. With V trimmed by 0 bases and J by 5 bases, 4 bases remained unmatched.

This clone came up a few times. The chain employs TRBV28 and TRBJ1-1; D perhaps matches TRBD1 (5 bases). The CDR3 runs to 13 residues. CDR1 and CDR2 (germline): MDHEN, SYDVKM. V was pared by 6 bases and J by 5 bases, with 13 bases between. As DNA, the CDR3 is TGTGCCAGCAGGCAGACTGGGGGGACTGAAGCTTTCTTT. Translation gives CASRQTGGTEAFF. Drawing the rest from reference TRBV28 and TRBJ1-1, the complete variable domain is DVKVTQSSRYLVKRTGEKVFLECVQDMDHENMFWYRQDPGLGLRLIYFSYDVKMKEKGDIPEGYSVSREKKERFSLILESASTNQTSMYLCASRQTGGTEAFFGQGTRLTVV.

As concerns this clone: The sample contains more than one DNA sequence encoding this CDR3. The DNA for the CDR3 is TGCAGTGCTAGAGCAGGGGATGGCTACACCTTC. This sequence encodes CSARAGDGYTF. The V gene is TRBV20-1, the J gene TRBJ1-2; tentatively, D is TRBD1 (6 bases). Germline V lookup: CDR1 DFQATT, CDR2 SNEGSKA (reference sequence). The CDR3 sequence is 11 residues long. V was trimmed by 1 base and J by 6 bases, leaving 6 bases between them.

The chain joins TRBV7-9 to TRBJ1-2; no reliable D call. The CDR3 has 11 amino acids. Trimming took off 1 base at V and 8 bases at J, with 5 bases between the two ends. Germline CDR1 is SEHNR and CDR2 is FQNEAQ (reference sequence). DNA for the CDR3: TGTGCCAGCAGCTTAGAATACGGCTACACCTTC. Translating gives CASSLEYGYTF.

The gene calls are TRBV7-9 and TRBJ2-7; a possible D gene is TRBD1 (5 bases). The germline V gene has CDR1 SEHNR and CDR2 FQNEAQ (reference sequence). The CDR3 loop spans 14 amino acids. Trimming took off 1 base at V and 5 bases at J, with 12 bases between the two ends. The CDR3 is CASSLGGSDNEQYF. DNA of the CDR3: TGTGCCAGCAGCTTAGGGGGCTCGGATAACGAGCAGTACTTC.

This chain's CDR3 is CASSLPSGANVLTF. CDR3 DNA sequence: TGTGCCAGCAGTTTACCCTCTGGGGCCAACGTCCTGACTTTC. This chain uses TRBV28 with TRBJ2-6; D ambiguous. Germline values: CDR1 MDHEN, CDR2 SYDVKM. This CDR3 comprises 14 residues. Trimming left V 2 bases short and J 0 bases short, with 2 bases between.

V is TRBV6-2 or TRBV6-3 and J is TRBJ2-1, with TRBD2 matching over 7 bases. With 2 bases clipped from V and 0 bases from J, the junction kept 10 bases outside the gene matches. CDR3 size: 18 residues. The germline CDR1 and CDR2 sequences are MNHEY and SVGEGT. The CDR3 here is CASSYPEGRGSSYNEQFF. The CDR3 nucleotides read TGTGCCAGCAGTTACCCCGAGGGCCGCGGGAGCTCCTACAATGAGCAGTTCTTC.

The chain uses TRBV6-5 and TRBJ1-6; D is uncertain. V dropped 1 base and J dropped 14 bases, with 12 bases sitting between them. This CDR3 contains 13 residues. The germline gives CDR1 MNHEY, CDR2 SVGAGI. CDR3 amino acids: CASSYWPPEALHF. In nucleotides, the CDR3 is TGTGCCAGCAGTTACTGGCCCCCAGAGGCCCTCCACTTT.

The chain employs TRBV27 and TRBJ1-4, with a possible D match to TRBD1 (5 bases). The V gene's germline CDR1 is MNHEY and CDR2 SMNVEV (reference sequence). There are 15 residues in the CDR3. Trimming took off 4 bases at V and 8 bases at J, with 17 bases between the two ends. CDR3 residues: CASSSDSSWREKLFF. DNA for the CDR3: TGTGCCAGCAGTTCAGACAGCTCCTGGAGGGAAAAACTGTTTTTT. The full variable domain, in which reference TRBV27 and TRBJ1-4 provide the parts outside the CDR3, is EAQVTQNPRYLITVTGKKLTVTCSQNMNHEYMSWYRQDPGLGLRQIYYSMNVEVTDKGDVPEGYKVSRKEKRNFPLILESPSPNQTSLYFCASSSDSSWREKLFFGSGTQLSVL.

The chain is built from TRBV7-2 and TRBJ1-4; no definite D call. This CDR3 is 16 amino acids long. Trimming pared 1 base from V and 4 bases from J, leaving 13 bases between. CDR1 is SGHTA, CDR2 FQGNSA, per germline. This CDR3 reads CASSLDRRLFNEKLFF. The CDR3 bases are TGTGCCAGCAGCTTAGACCGACGATTATTTAATGAAAAACTGTTTTTT.

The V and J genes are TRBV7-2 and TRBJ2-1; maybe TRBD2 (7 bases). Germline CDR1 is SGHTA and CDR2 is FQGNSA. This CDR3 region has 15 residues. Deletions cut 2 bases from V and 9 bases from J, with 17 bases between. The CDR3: CASSLPGGKQGEQFF. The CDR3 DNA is TGTGCCAGCAGCTTACCGGGGGGTAAACAGGGTGAGCAGTTCTTC. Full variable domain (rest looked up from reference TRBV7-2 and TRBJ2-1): GAGVSQSPSNKVTEKGKDVELRCDPISGHTALYWYRQSLGQGLEFLIYFQGNSAPDKSGLPSDRFSAERTGGSVSTLTIQRTQQEDSAVYLCASSLPGGKQGEQFFGPGTRLTVL.

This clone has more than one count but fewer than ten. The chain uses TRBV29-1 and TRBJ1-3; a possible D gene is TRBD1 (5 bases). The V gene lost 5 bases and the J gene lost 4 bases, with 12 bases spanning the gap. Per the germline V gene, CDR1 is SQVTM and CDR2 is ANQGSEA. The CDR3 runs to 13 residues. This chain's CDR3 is CSVPDKRGNTIYF. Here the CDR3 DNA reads TGCAGCGTTCCGGACAAGCGGGGAAACACCATATATTTT.

CDR3 residues: CASSGSKQFF. CDR3 nucleotide sequence: TGTGCCAGCAGCGGGTCTAAGCAGTTCTTC. V is TRBV7-9 and J is TRBJ2-1; no firm D call. In germline, CDR1 is SEHNR, CDR2 FQNEAQ (reference sequence). V gave up 5 bases and J gave up 11 bases, with 7 bases separating them. The CDR3 length is 10 residues.

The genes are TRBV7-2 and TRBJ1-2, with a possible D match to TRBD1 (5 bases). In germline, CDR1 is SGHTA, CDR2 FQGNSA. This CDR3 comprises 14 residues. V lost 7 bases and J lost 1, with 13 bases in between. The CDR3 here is CASTRDSLNYGYTF. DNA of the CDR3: TGTGCCAGCACCCGCGACAGCCTTAACTATGGCTACACCTTC.

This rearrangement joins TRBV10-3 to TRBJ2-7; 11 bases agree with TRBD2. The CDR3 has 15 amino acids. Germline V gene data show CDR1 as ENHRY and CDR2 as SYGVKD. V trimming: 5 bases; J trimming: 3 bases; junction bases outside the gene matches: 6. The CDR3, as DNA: TGTGCCATCAGTTTCTCGACTAGCGGGAACTACGAGCAGTACTTC. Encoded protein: CAISFSTSGNYEQYF.

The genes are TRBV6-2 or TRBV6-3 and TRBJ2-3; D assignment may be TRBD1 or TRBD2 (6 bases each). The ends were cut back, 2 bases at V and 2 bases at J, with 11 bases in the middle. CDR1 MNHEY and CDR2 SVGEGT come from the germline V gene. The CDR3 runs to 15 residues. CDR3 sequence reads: CASSYRGPYTDTQYF. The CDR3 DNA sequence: TGTGCCAGCAGTTACCGGGGGCCATACACAGATACGCAGTATTTT.

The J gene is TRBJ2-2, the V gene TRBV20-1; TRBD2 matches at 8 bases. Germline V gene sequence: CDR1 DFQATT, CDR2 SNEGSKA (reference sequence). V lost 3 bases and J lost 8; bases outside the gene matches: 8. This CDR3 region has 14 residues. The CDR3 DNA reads TGCAGTGCTAGTAGCGGGATGGGGGAGGGGGAGCTGTTTTTT. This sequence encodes CSASSGMGEGELFF.

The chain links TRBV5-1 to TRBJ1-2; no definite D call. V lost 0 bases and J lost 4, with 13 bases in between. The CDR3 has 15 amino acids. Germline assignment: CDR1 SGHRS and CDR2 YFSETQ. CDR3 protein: CASSLAGEDFYGYTF. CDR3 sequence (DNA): TGCGCCAGCAGCTTGGCCGGGGAAGACTTCTATGGCTACACCTTC.

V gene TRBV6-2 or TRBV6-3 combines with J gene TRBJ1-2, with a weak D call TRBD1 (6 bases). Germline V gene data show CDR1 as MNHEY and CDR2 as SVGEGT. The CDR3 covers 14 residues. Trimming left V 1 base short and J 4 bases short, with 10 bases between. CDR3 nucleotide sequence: TGTGCCAGCAGTTACTTCGGGGGCGCCTATGGCTACACCTTC. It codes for CASSYFGGAYGYTF.

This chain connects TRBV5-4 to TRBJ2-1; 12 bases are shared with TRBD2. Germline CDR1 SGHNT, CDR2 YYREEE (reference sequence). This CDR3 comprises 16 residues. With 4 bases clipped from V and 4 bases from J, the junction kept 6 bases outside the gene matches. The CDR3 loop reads CASSPRTSGIYNEQFF. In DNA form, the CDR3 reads TGTGCCAGCAGCCCTAGGACTAGCGGGATTTACAATGAGCAGTTCTTC.

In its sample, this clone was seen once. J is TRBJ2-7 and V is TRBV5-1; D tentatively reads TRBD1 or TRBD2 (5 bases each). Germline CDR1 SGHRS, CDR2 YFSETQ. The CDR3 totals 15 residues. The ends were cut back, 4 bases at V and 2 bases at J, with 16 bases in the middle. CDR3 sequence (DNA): TGCGCCAGCAGCCCCGGGGCAGGGCGAACCTACGAGCAGTACTTC. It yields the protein CASSPGAGRTYEQYF. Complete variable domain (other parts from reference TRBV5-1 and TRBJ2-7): KAGVTQTPRYLIKTRGQQVTLSCSPISGHRSVSWYQQTPGQGLQFLFEYFSETQRNKGNFPGRFSGRQFSNSRSEMNVSTLELGDSALYLCASSPGAGRTYEQYFGPGTRLTVT.

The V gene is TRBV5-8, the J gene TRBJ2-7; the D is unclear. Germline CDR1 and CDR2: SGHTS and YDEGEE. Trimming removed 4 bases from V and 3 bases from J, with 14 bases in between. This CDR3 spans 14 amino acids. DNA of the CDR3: TGTGCCAGCAGCCCCCCGGTGGGCGTCTACGAGCAGTACTTC. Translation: CASSPPVGVYEQYF.

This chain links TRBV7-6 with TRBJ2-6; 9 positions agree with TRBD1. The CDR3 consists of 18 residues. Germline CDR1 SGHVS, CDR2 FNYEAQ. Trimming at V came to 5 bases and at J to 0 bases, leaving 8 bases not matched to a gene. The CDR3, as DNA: TGTGCCAGCAGCCCCGGACAGGGGATGAACTCTGGGGCCAACGTCCTGACTTTC. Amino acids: CASSPGQGMNSGANVLTF.

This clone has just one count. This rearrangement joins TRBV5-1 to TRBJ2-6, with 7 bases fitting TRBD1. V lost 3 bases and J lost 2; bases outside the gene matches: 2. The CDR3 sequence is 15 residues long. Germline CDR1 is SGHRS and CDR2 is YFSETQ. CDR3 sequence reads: CASSSGQAGANVLTF. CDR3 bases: TGCGCCAGCAGCTCTGGACAGGCTGGGGCCAACGTCCTGACTTTC.

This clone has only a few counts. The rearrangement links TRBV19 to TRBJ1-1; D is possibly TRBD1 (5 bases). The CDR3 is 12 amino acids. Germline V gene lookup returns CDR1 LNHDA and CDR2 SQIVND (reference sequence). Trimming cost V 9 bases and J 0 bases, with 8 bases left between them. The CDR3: CASTGMNTEAFF. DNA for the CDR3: TGTGCCAGCACAGGAATGAACACTGAAGCTTTCTTT.

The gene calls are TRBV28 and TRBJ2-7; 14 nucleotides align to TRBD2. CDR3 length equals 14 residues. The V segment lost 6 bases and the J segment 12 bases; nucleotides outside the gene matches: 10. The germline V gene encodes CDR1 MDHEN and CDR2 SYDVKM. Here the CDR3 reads CASRPGTSGRLVYF. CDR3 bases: TGTGCCAGCAGACCCGGGACTAGCGGGAGATTGGTGTACTTC.

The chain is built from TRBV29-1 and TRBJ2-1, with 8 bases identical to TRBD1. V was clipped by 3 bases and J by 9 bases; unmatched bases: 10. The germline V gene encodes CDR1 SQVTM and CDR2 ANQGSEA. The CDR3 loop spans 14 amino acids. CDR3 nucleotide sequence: TGCAGCGTTGAGTTTCCAGGCAGGGGGCGTGAGCAGTTCTTC. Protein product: CSVEFPGRGREQFF.

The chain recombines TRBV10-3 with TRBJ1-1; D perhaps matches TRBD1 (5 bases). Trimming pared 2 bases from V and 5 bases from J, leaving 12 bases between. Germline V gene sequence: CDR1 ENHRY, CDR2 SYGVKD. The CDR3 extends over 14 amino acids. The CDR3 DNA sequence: TGTGCCATCAGTGAGAATCTTTGGGGGACTGAAGCTTTCTTT. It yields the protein CAISENLWGTEAFF.

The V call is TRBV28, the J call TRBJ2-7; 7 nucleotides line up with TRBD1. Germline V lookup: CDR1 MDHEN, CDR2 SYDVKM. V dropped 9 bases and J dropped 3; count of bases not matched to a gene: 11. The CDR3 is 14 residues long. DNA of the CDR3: TGTGCCAGTGGTACCGGGGACAGCCTCTACGAGCAGTACTTC. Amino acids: CASGTGDSLYEQYF.

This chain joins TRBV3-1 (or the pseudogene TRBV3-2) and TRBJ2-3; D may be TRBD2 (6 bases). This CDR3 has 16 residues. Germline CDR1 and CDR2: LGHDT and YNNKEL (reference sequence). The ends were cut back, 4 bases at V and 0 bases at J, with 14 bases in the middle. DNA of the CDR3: TGTGCCAGCAGCCCAACCCACGGGGGAAGCACAGATACGCAGTATTTT. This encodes CASSPTHGGSTDTQYF.

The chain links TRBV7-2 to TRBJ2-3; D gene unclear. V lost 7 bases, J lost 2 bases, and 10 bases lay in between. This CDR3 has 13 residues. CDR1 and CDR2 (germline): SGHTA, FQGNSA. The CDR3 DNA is TGTGCCAGCAATGAGCCAGCCACAGATACGCAGTATTTT. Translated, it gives CASNEPATDTQYF.

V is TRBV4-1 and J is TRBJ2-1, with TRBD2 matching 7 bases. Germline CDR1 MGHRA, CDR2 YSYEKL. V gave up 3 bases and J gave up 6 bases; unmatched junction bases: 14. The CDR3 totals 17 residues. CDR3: CASSHASSGHGGNEQFF. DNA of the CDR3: TGCGCCAGCAGCCATGCTTCTAGCGGCCATGGGGGCAATGAGCAGTTCTTC.